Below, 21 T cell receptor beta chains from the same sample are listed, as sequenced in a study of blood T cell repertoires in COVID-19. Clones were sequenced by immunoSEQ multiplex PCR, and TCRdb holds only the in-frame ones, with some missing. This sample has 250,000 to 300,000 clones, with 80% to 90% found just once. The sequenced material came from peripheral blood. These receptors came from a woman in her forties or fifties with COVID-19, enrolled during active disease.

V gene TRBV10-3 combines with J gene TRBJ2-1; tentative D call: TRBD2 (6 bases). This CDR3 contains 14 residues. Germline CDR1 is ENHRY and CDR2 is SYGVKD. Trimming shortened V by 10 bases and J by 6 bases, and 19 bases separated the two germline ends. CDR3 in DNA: TGTGCCACCATCAGGACTATTTCCGGCAATGAGCAGTTCTTC. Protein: CATIRTISGNEQFF.

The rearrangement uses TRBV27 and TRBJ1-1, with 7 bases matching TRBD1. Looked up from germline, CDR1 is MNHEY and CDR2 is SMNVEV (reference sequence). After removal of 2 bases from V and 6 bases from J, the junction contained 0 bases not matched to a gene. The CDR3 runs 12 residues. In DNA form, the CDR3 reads TGTGCCAGCAGTTTACAGGGGGCTGAAGCTTTCTTT. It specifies CASSLQGAEAFF.

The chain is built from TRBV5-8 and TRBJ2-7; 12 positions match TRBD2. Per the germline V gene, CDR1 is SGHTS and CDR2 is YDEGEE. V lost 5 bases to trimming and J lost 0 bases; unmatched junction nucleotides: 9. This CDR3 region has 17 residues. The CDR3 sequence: CASRPGLAGMSSYEQYF. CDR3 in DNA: TGTGCCAGCAGGCCGGGACTAGCGGGCATGAGCTCCTACGAGCAGTACTTC.

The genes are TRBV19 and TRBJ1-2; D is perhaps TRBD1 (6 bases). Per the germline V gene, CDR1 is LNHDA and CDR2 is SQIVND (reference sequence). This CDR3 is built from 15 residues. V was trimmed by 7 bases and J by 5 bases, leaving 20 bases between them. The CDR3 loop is CASNTYTGNRYGYTF. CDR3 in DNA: TGTGCCAGTAACACTTATACAGGGAACAGATATGGCTACACCTTC. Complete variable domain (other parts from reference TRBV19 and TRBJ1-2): DGGITQSPKYLFRKEGQNVTLSCEQNLNHDAMYWYRQDPGQGLRLIYYSQIVNDFQKGDIAEGYSVSREKKESFPLTVTSAQKNPTAFYLCASNTYTGNRYGYTFGSGTRLTVV.

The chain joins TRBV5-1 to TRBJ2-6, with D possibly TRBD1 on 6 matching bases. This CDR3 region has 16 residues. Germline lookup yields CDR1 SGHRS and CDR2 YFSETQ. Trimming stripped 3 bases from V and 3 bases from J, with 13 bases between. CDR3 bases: TGCGCCAGCAGCTGGGCACAGGGTAATGGGGCCAACGTCCTGACTTTC. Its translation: CASSWAQGNGANVLTF.

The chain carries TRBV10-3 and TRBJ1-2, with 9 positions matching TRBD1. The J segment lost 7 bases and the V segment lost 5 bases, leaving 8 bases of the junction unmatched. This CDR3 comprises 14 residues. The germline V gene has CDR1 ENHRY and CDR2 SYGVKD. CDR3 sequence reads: CAISMDRGFLGYTF. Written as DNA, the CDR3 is TGTGCCATCAGTATGGACAGGGGTTTCCTTGGCTACACCTTC.

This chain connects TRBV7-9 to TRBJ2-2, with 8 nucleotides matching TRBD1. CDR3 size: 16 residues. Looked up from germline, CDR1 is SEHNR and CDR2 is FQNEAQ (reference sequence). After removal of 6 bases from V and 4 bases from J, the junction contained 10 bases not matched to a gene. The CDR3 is CASRGQGAQSTGELFF. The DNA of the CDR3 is TGTGCCAGCAGGGGTCAGGGGGCTCAGAGCACCGGGGAGCTGTTTTTT.

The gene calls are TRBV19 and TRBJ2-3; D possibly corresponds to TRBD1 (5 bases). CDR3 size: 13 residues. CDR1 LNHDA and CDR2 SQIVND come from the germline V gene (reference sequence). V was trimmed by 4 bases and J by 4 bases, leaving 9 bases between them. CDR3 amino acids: CASSSRGADTQYF. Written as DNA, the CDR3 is TGTGCCAGTAGTAGTAGGGGCGCAGATACGCAGTATTTT.

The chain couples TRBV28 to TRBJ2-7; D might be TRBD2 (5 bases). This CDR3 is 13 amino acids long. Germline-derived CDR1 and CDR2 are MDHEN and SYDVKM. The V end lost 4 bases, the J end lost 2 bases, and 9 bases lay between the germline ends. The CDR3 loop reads CASSSSLAYEQYF. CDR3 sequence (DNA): TGTGCCAGCAGTTCTAGCCTGGCCTACGAGCAGTACTTC.

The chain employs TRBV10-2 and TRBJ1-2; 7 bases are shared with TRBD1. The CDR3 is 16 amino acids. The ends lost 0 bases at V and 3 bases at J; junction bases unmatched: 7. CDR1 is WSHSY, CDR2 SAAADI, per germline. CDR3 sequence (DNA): TGCGCCAGCAGTGAGTCGACAGGGTATATTCACTATGGCTACACCTTC. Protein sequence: CASSESTGYIHYGYTF.

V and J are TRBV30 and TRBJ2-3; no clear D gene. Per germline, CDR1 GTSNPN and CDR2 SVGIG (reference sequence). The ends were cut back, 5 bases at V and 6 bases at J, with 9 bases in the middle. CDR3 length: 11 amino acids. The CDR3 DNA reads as TGTGCCTGGGCCCCTCGGGATACGCAGTATTTT. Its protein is CAWAPRDTQYF.

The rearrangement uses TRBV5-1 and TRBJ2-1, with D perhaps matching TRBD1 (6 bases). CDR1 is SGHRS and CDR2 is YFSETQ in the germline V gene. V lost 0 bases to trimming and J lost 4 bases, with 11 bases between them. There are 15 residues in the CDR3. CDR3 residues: CASSLEGERYNEQFF. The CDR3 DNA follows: TGCGCCAGCAGCTTGGAGGGGGAGCGGTACAATGAGCAGTTCTTC.

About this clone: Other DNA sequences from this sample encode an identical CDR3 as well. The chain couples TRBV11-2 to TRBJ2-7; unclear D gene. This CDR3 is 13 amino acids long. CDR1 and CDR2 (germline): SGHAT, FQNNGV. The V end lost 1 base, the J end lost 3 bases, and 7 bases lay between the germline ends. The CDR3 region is CASSLAHYYEQYF. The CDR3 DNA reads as TGTGCCAGCAGCTTAGCTCACTACTACGAGCAGTACTTC.

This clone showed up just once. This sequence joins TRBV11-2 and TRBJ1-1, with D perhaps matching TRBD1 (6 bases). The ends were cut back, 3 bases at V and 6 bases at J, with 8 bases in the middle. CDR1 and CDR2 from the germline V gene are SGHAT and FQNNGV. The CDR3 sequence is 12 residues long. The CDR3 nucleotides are TGTGCCAGCAGCTTTGGACAGCCTGAAGCTTTCTTT. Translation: CASSFGQPEAFF.

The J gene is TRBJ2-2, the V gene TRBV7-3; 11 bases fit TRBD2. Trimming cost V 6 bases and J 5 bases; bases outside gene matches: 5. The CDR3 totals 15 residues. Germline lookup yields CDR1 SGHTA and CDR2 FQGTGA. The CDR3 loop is CASSPTSGSTGELFF. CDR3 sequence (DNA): TGTGCCAGCAGTCCTACTAGCGGGAGTACCGGGGAGCTGTTTTTT. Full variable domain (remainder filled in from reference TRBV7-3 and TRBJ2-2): GAGVSQTPSNKVTEKGKYVELRCDPISGHTALYWYRQSLGQGPEFLIYFQGTGAADDSGLPNDRFFAVRPEGSVSTLKIQRTERGDSAVYLCASSPTSGSTGELFFGEGSRLTVL.

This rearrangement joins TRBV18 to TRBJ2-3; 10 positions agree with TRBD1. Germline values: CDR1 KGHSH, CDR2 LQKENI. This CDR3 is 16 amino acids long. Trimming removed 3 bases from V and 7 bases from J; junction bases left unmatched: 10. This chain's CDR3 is CASSPEPGQGTYTQYF. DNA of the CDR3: TGTGCCAGCTCACCCGAGCCGGGACAGGGGACTTATACGCAGTATTTT.

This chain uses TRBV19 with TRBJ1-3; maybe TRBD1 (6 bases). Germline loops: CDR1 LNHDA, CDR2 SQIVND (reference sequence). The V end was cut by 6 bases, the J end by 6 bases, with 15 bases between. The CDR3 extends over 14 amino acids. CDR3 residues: CASRTSRTVNTIYF. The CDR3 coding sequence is TGTGCCAGTAGGACCTCGAGGACAGTAAACACCATATATTTT.

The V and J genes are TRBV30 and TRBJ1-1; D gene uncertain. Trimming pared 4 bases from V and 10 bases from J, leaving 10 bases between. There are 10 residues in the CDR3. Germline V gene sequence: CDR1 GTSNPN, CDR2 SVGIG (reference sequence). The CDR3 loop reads CAWIEFRAFF. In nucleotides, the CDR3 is TGTGCCTGGATAGAATTTCGAGCTTTCTTT.

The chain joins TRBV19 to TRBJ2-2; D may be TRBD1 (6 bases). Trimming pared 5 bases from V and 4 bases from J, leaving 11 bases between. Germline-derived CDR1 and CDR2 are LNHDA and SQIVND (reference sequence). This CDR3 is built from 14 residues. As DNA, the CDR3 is TGTGCCAGTAGTCTCGAAGGGGGCACCGGGGAGCTGTTTTTT. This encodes CASSLEGGTGELFF.

DNA for the CDR3: TGTGCCTGGAGCGTAGGGACAGGGGGTTTTTACGAGCAGTACTTC. Its translation: CAWSVGTGGFYEQYF. The chain has TRBV30 and TRBJ2-7; TRBD1 agrees at 11 bases. V was clipped by 3 bases and J by 4 bases; unmatched bases: 8. Germline V lookup: CDR1 GTSNPN, CDR2 SVGIG (reference sequence). The CDR3 runs to 15 residues.

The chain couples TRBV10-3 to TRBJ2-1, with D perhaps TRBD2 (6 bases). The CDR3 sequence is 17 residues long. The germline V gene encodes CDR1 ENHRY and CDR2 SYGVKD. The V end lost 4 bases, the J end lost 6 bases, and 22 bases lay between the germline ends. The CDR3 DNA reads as TGTGCCATCAGTGGGGTCGGGTTAGGCGGGAAGGGCAATGAGCAGTTCTTC. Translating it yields CAISGVGLGGKGNEQFF.